The clone carrying this T cell receptor (beta chain) was seen a few times. Antigen unknown. This sample is part of a study of cytomegalovirus exposure and HLA in healthy donors. Overall study context: Sequencing of 150 million to 200 million T cells in an earlier analysis found 120 million or so unique TCR beta sequences. About 82 million unique TCRs from HLA-typed donors were held in an early release of data. Study-level findings and limits: Donor immune exposure was known only as CMV serostatus.

Amplification used 60 Vbeta primers and 13 Jbeta primers. Assay used: immunoSEQ multiplex PCR; TCRdb lists only in-frame clones, some missing. The table records approximately 150,000 clones, 76% of them present only once. Trimming took off 0 bases at V and 4 bases at J, with 7 bases between the two ends. This CDR3 is built from 14 residues. CDR1 is MNHEY, CDR2 SMNVEV, per germline (reference sequence). The chain has TRBV27 and TRBJ1-5, with D maybe TRBD1 (6 bases). The TCR was taken from a male donor in good health and CMV-seronegative. Sequencing was performed on PBMCs. The CDR3 reads CASSLSRGNQPQHF. The CDR3 region has the DNA TGTGCCAGCAGTTTATCCAGGGGAAATCAGCCCCAGCATTTT.